The T cell receptor beta chain under discussion was sequenced for a study of regulatory T cells in long-lasting Graves disease (dated by TCRdb to 2020 to 2023). For the study in its entirety: Persistent Graves' disease was defined as antithyroid drug treatment for over 5 years with persistently positive TSH receptor autoantibodies. Persistent Graves' disease patients in the clinical cohort had taken antithyroid drugs for 9 to 11 years on average. The study was conducted in China and was registered as a clinical trial. A total of some 35 samples underwent TCR sequencing: some 13 from persistent and roughly 20 from newly diagnosed Graves' disease patients. Persistent Graves' disease patients were compared with newly diagnosed Graves' disease patients by peripheral blood TCR sequencing and RNA sequencing. The investigation overall reported the following: Preferential use of TRBV28, TRBJ1-2 and TRBJ2-5 was observed in persistent disease, whereas TRBV20-1 and TRBJ2-1 were favored in newly diagnosed disease. The small sample size was acknowledged by the authors as a limitation that may reduce accuracy. Patients with persistent disease shared more public clonotypes (approximately 2,500) than newly diagnosed patients did (around 980). Peripheral blood alone was examined, since thyroid tissue, which constituted the primary lesion, could not be accessed. Lower TCR Shannon entropy and fewer highly expanded clones were observed in persistent Graves' disease patients than in newly diagnosed patients, which suggested clonal expansion. Sequencing and analysis were limited to the TCR beta chain.

As for this clonotype: Its antigen is unknown. Base qualities are not at hand, and no much larger clone is one base apart.

The label giving this sample's time point can be read as: persistent/refractory GD, antithyroid drugs over 5 years with positive TRAb. For both TCR sequencing and RNA sequencing, RNA was extracted from PBMCs in TRIzol. Graves' disease was diagnosed according to American Thyroid Association guidelines. The patients came from an endocrinology department in Xi'an, China. From each patient, around 9 milliliters of peripheral blood was collected into an EDTA anticoagulant tube. Ficoll Paque Plus density gradient separation was used to isolate PBMCs, and no further T cell sorting was performed. RNA quality was checked with an Agilent 2100 Bioanalyzer and agarose gel, and concentration with a NanoDrop 2000. V is cut back by 0 bases and J by 7 bases, with 4 bases in the junction unmatched. From the cysteine through the phenylalanine, the CDR3 covers 15 amino acids. Solely the CDR3 DNA is kept, with 45 bases framed from the first base. CDR1 and CDR2 were assigned from the germline V gene as SGHRS and YFSETQ.

Libraries were built with multiplex PCR. TCRdb lists the instrument as Illumina HiSeq 4000. TCR beta libraries were built with iRepertoire HTBI primers and Arm-PCR amplification of CDR3 regions. Before sequencing, the PCR products went through gel purification. On the study's bioinformatics: Gene usage analysis of CDR3 amino acid clonotypes used the roughly 62 TRBV and approximately 13 TRBJ segments found across samples. COPE and FqMerger were used to merge filtered high-quality paired reads into contigs. BLAST was used to align contigs to IMGT TRBV, TRBD and TRBJ reference genes, with CDR3 defined following IMGT. Clonotypes above 0.1% frequency were classified as highly expanded clones. Shannon entropy was used to measure repertoire diversity, and the Gini coefficient was used to measure V-J evenness. Public clonotypes were defined as clonotypes shared by more than one individual. The public reads were run again by TCRdb, first through fastp at Q25 and then through MiXCR, and only productive beta chains were kept. A single entry per CDR3 protein holds the most common genes and DNA from its merged rows. Clone size and V and J calls follow TCRdb, not the original study. The sample contains more than 350,000 distinct CDR3 sequences, around a fifth of them found a single time. The ten largest clones take up approximately 14% of the sample.

The rearranged segments are TRBV5-1 and TRBJ2-2, with 9 bases matching TRBD2. The sample consisted of peripheral blood mononuclear cells (PBMCs), taken when the disease was refractory, from a patient treated with antithyroid drugs. This TCR was recovered from a female donor with Graves disease. The nucleotide sequence reads TGCGCCAGCAGCTTGGGGAGACTAGCGGTCGGGGAGCTGTTTTTT. Its protein product is CASSLGRLAVGELFF.